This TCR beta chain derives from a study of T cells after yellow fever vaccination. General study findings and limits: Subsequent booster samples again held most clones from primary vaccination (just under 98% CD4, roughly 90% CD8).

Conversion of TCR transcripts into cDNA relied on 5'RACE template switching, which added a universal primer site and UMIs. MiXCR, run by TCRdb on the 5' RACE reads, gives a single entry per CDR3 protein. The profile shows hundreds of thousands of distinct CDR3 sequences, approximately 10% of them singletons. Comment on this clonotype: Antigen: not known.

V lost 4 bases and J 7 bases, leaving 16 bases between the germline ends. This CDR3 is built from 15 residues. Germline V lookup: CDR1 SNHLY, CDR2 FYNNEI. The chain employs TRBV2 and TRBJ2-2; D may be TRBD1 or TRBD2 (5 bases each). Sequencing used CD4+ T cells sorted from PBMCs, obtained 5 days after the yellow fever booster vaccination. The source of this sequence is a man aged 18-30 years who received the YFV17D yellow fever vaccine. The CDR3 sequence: CASSAERGGIGELFF. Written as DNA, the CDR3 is TGTGCCAGCAGTGCTGAGAGGGGTGGAATCGGGGAGCTGTTTTTT.